Following are 30 T cell receptor beta chains from one sample sequenced in a study of technical replicates of blood from a few donors. Clones were read by immunoSEQ multiplex PCR, and TCRdb kept only the in-frame ones, dropping some. The table lists 65,000 to 85,000 clones, 90% to 95% of them singletons. Sequenced sample: T cells isolated from PBMCs. These receptors originate from a human donor in good health.

The chain combines TRBV28 with TRBJ1-2; D is unclear. The CDR3 is 15 residues long. Germline CDR1 is MDHEN and CDR2 is SYDVKM. V gave up 1 base and J gave up 7 bases, with 16 bases separating them. The CDR3 DNA reads as TGTGCCAGCAGTTTATTAACAAGCCCAGCGGGTGGCTACACCTTC. This sequence encodes CASSLLTSPAGGYTF.

The chain uses TRBV7-9 and TRBJ2-3; D gene unclear. This CDR3 comprises 13 residues. In germline, CDR1 is SEHNR, CDR2 FQNEAQ (reference sequence). V was shortened by 5 bases and J by 2 bases, with 8 bases between the two germline ends. The CDR3 DNA reads as TGTGCCAGCAGCGTAAGCGACACAGATACGCAGTATTTT. Translating gives CASSVSDTDTQYF.

The V gene is TRBV27, the J gene TRBJ2-7; TRBD2 agrees at 10 bases. CDR3 size: 14 residues. The V segment lost 4 bases and the J segment 2 bases; nucleotides outside the gene matches: 2. CDR1 is MNHEY and CDR2 is SMNVEV in the germline V gene (reference sequence). The CDR3 region is CASSWTSGAYEQYF. CDR3 DNA sequence: TGTGCCAGCAGTTGGACTAGCGGTGCCTACGAGCAGTACTTC.

The chain carries TRBV30 and TRBJ1-2; possible D gene TRBD1, 6 bases. CDR1 GTSNPN and CDR2 SVGIG come from the germline V gene (reference sequence). The CDR3 spans 15 residues. Trimming shortened V by 0 bases and J by 1 base, and 12 bases separated the two germline ends. The chain's CDR3 is CAWSVEGGFNYGYTF. The CDR3 DNA sequence: TGTGCCTGGAGTGTTGAAGGGGGATTTAACTATGGCTACACCTTC. Full variable domain (missing parts from reference TRBV30 and TRBJ1-2): SQTIHQWPATLVQPVGSPLSLECTVEGTSNPNLYWYRQAAGRGLQLLFYSVGIGQISSEVPQNLSASRPQDRQFILSSKKLLLSDSGFYLCAWSVEGGFNYGYTFGSGTRLTVV.

The chain recombines TRBV7-2 with TRBJ2-2; maybe TRBD2 (5 bases). The V end lost 1 base, the J end lost 1 base, and 10 bases lay between the germline ends. There are 16 residues in the CDR3. CDR1 is SGHTA and CDR2 is FQGNSA in the germline V gene. CDR3 bases: TGTGCCAGCAGCTTAGTATCGCGGGTGAACACCGGGGAGCTGTTTTTT. Encoded protein: CASSLVSRVNTGELFF.

The rearrangement joins TRBV5-4 to TRBJ2-7; D gene uncertain. Germline assignment: CDR1 SGHNT and CDR2 YYREEE (reference sequence). The ends were cut back, 2 bases at V and 0 bases at J, with 9 bases in the middle. The CDR3 is made up of 14 amino acids. CDR3 region: CASSFSSSSYEQYF. CDR3 nucleotide sequence: TGTGCCAGCAGCTTTTCCTCCTCCTCCTACGAGCAGTACTTC.

The chain employs TRBV18 and TRBJ1-2, with 8 bases fitting TRBD1. CDR1 is KGHSH and CDR2 is LQKENI in the germline V gene. The V gene end was trimmed by 3 bases and the J gene end by 0 bases; junction bases not matched to a gene: 6. This CDR3 spans 16 amino acids. CDR3 region: CASSPRGQGANYGYTF. The CDR3, as DNA: TGTGCCAGCTCACCGAGAGGACAGGGAGCTAACTATGGCTACACCTTC.

The chain has TRBV4-3 and TRBJ2-3; D is perhaps TRBD1 (5 bases). V lost 0 bases to trimming and J lost 1 base, with 5 bases between them. This CDR3 contains 14 residues. Germline CDR1 is LGHNA and CDR2 is YSLEER. This CDR3 reads CASSQDRGTDTQYF. The CDR3 DNA reads TGCGCCAGCAGCCAAGACAGGGGCACAGATACGCAGTATTTT.

The V gene is TRBV30, the J gene TRBJ2-7; TRBD1 agrees at 10 bases. The V gene end was trimmed by 5 bases and the J gene end by 6 bases; junction bases not matched to a gene: 7. Germline CDR1 and CDR2: GTSNPN and SVGIG (reference sequence). This CDR3 is 13 amino acids long. DNA for the CDR3: TGTGCCTGGTCCGGACAGGGGGTGGGCGAGCAGTACTTC. It is translated as CAWSGQGVGEQYF.

The chain joins TRBV9 to TRBJ2-1; 8 bases are a match to TRBD2. Trimming took 2 bases from V and 4 from J; bases not matched to a gene: 5. Germline CDR1 is SGDLS and CDR2 is YYNGEE. The CDR3 loop spans 15 amino acids. The CDR3 DNA follows: TGTGCCAGCAGCGTTTCTAGCGGGTTTTACAATGAGCAGTTCTTC. It specifies CASSVSSGFYNEQFF. Variable domain in full (rest from reference TRBV9 and TRBJ2-1): DSGVTQTPKHLITATGQRVTLRCSPRSGDLSVYWYQQSLDQGLQFLIQYYNGEERAKGNILERFSAQQFPDLHSELNLSSLELGDSALYFCASSVSSGFYNEQFFGPGTRLTVL.

The V gene is TRBV6-1, the J gene TRBJ1-3; 10 bases map to TRBD1. The CDR3 is 18 residues long. V was pared by 3 bases and J by 4 bases, with 12 bases of the junction left unmatched. CDR1 and CDR2 from the germline V gene are MNHNS and SASEGT. The CDR3 spells CASSDRRGGQGRGNTIYF. The CDR3 nucleotides are TGTGCCAGCAGTGACCGGCGGGGGGGACAGGGGAGGGGAAACACCATATATTTT.

This sequence joins TRBV19 and TRBJ2-7; 8 bases match TRBD2. The CDR3 extends over 13 amino acids. Germline CDR1 LNHDA, CDR2 SQIVND (reference sequence). J lost 2 bases, V lost 3 bases, and 0 bases had no gene match. CDR3 sequence (DNA): TGTGCCAGTAGTATTAGCGGGACCTACGAGCAGTACTTC. It yields the protein CASSISGTYEQYF.

J is TRBJ2-3 and V is TRBV6-5, with no clear D. This CDR3 has 14 residues. The V end lost 6 bases, the J end lost 0 bases, and 10 bases lay between the germline ends. Germline V gene lookup returns CDR1 MNHEY and CDR2 SVGAGI. The DNA of the CDR3 is TGTGCCAGCAGGGCAGGTGGAAGCACAGATACGCAGTATTTT. This encodes CASRAGGSTDTQYF.

This chain uses TRBV25-1 with TRBJ1-1; D perhaps matches TRBD1 (6 bases). The V gene's germline CDR1 is MGHDK and CDR2 SYGVNS. Trimming took off 3 bases at V and 11 bases at J, with 10 bases between the two ends. The CDR3 is 11 amino acids. CDR3 residues: CASSDQGKAFF. The CDR3 DNA follows: TGTGCCAGCAGTGATCAGGGGAAGGCTTTCTTT. The variable domain in full, with the rest retrieved from reference TRBV25-1 and TRBJ1-1, is EADIYQTPRYLVIGTGKKITLECSQTMGHDKMYWYQQDPGMELHLIHYSYGVNSTEKGDLSSESTVSRIRTEHFPLTLESARPSHTSQYLCASSDQGKAFFGQGTRLTVV.

The genes are TRBV4-3 and TRBJ2-1; 8 bases match TRBD2. Looked up from germline, CDR1 is LGHNA and CDR2 is YSLEER. The CDR3 runs 16 residues. J lost 8 bases, V lost 0 bases, and 9 bases had no gene match. The CDR3: CASSQDPGGLLHEQFF. The DNA of the CDR3 is TGCGCCAGCAGCCAAGATCCGGGAGGGCTTCTCCATGAGCAGTTCTTC.

The chain uses TRBV9 and TRBJ2-1; 7 bases align to TRBD2. The CDR3 contains 16 residues. In germline, CDR1 is SGDLS, CDR2 YYNGEE. Trimming cost V 4 bases and J 3 bases; bases outside gene matches: 10. DNA of the CDR3: TGTGCCAGCAGCTCTAAGTGGCGGGAGTTCTACAATGAGCAGTTCTTC. This encodes CASSSKWREFYNEQFF.

The V call is TRBV5-4, the J call TRBJ2-6; D remains unclear. The CDR3 contains 14 residues. V lost 1 base and J 4 bases, leaving 6 bases between the germline ends. The V gene's germline CDR1 is SGHNT and CDR2 YYREEE (reference sequence). CDR3: CASSLSRGANVLTF. As DNA, the CDR3 is TGTGCCAGCAGCTTGTCCAGGGGGGCCAACGTCCTGACTTTC.

V gene TRBV5-8 combines with J gene TRBJ2-7; no clear D. CDR1 and CDR2 from the germline V gene are SGHTS and YDEGEE. CDR3 size: 11 residues. Trimming stripped 1 base from V and 7 bases from J, with 6 bases between. In nucleotides, the CDR3 is TGTGCCAGCAGCTTGCCGTCGGAGCAGTACTTC. Amino acids: CASSLPSEQYF.

The J gene is TRBJ2-7, the V gene TRBV9, with a possible D match to TRBD2 (7 bases). V dropped 4 bases and J dropped 3 bases, with 20 bases sitting between them. The germline V gene encodes CDR1 SGDLS and CDR2 YYNGEE. CDR3 length equals 16 residues. Written as DNA, the CDR3 is TGTGCCAGCAGCAAGAGAGGGGGGGCGACGAGCTACGAGCAGTACTTC. Protein product: CASSKRGGATSYEQYF.

DNA for the CDR3: TGTGCCAGCAGCAAGCGGACAGAAAACATTCAGTACTTC. It is translated as CASSKRTENIQYF. This chain joins TRBV11-3 and TRBJ2-4; maybe TRBD1 (6 bases). The CDR3 covers 13 residues. CDR1 SGHNT and CDR2 YENEEA come from the germline V gene. The V end lost 5 bases, the J end lost 5 bases, and 10 bases lay between the germline ends.

The chain couples TRBV10-2 to TRBJ1-4; the D gene is possibly TRBD1 (5 bases). Germline CDR1 and CDR2: WSHSY and SAAADI. V was pared by 8 bases and J by 8 bases, with 21 bases between. CDR3 length: 15 residues. In nucleotides, the CDR3 is TGCGCCAGCCGGACACACTCCCTCCATGAGGAAAAACTGTTTTTT. It specifies CASRTHSLHEEKLFF.

Only one count was recorded for this clone. CDR3 sequence: CASSFLLPVWAGQETQYF. CDR3 sequence (DNA): TGTGCCAGCAGCTTTTTGCTACCGGTTTGGGCAGGCCAAGAGACCCAGTACTTC. V gene TRBV5-6 combines with J gene TRBJ2-5; D not certain. The V and J ends lost 2 bases and 1 base respectively, with 21 bases between them. Germline CDR1 is SGHDT and CDR2 is YYEEEE. There are 18 residues in the CDR3.

J is TRBJ1-2 and V is TRBV12-5; possible D gene TRBD1, 5 bases. Trimming removed 5 bases from V and 11 bases from J, with 18 bases in between. Germline lookup yields CDR1 LGHNT and CDR2 FRNRAP. The CDR3 covers 13 residues. The CDR3 sequence: CASGGGTAIIYTF. CDR3 bases: TGTGCTAGTGGTGGCGGGACGGCCATTATATACACCTTC. Variable domain in full (rest from reference TRBV12-5 and TRBJ1-2): DARVTQTPRHKVTEMGQEVTMRCQPILGHNTVFWYRQTMMQGLELLAYFRNRAPLDDSGMPKDRFSAEMPDATLATLKIQPSEPRDSAVYFCASGGGTAIIYTFGSGTRLTVV.

The chain employs TRBV5-1 and TRBJ2-3, with 12 bases fitting TRBD2. Germline V CDR1 and CDR2: SGHRS, YFSETQ. This CDR3 spans 16 amino acids. J lost 5 bases, V lost 4 bases, and 8 bases had no gene match. The CDR3 sequence: CASSAVTSGRRDTQYF. The CDR3, as DNA: TGCGCCAGCAGCGCCGTTACTAGCGGGAGGCGAGATACGCAGTATTTT.

J is TRBJ2-1 and V is TRBV6-6; D may be TRBD2 (6 bases). V shed 5 bases and J shed 10 bases, with 9 bases lying between them. The CDR3 contains 11 residues. Looked up from germline, CDR1 is MNHNY and CDR2 is SVGAGI (reference sequence). The CDR3: CASSRDWEQFF. In DNA, the CDR3 is TGTGCCAGCAGTCGGGACTGGGAGCAGTTCTTC.

This clone was found once. This chain uses TRBV2 with TRBJ2-7, with a weak D call TRBD1 (5 bases). Germline V gene sequence: CDR1 SNHLY, CDR2 FYNNEI. V was clipped by 2 bases and J by 0 bases, with 8 bases between them. This CDR3 has 14 amino acids. The CDR3 is CASSEQGSSYEQYF. CDR3 nucleotide sequence: TGTGCCAGCAGTGAACAGGGTAGCTCCTACGAGCAGTACTTC.

This rearrangement joins TRBV12-5 to TRBJ2-1, with unresolved D. This CDR3 region has 12 residues. Germline loops: CDR1 LGHNT, CDR2 FRNRAP. Trimming took 3 bases from V and 10 from J, leaving 10 bases between them. In nucleotides, the CDR3 is TGTGCTAGTGGTTTCTCGCTAGTGGAGCAGTTCTTC. Translation: CASGFSLVEQFF.

V is TRBV13 and J is TRBJ2-2; D is unresolved. The germline V gene encodes CDR1 PRHDT and CDR2 FYEKMQ (reference sequence). The V end lost 10 bases, the J end lost 4 bases, and 22 bases lay between the germline ends. CDR3 length equals 16 residues. As DNA, the CDR3 is TGTGCCACCAAGTCGTGGCCATCGGGTATCACCGGGGAGCTGTTTTTT. Its translation: CATKSWPSGITGELFF.

V is TRBV19 and J is TRBJ2-7; 8 bases align to TRBD1. J was trimmed by 3 bases and V by 5 bases; bases with no gene match: 9. The CDR3 is 15 residues long. Per the germline V gene, CDR1 is LNHDA and CDR2 is SQIVND (reference sequence). CDR3 DNA sequence: TGTGCCAGTAGTTTGGCAGGGGGCGATAGCTACGAGCAGTACTTC. Amino acid sequence: CASSLAGGDSYEQYF.

The chain employs TRBV27 and TRBJ1-1, with 8 bases that match TRBD1. Germline loops: CDR1 MNHEY, CDR2 SMNVEV (reference sequence). The CDR3 covers 14 residues. V was clipped by 5 bases and J by 5 bases; unmatched bases: 7. DNA for the CDR3: TGTGCCAGCAGTAACGACAGGGGTACAACTGAAGCTTTCTTT. As protein: CASSNDRGTTEAFF.